This T cell receptor beta chain was obtained from a study of T cells in Graves' hyperthyroidism and ophthalmopathy. Findings and limits, study-wide: Onset of ophthalmopathy came a median roughly 6.5 months after the model predicted it. Classification by a 13 V-J model distinguished ophthalmopathy from stable hyperthyroidism.

Amplification yielded TCR beta CDR3 regions, with RNA transcripts as the source. Initially, a first-round RT-PCR of the TCR CDR3 employed the HTBI primer set. TCRdb called the multiplex PCR reads again in MiXCR, with one record for every CDR3 protein. This sample has about 400,000 distinct CDR3 sequences, with roughly 25% found just once. This CDR3 has 13 residues. V gave up 4 bases and J gave up 11 bases; unmatched junction bases: 7. Germline assignment: CDR1 LGHDT and CDR2 YNNKEL (reference sequence). This clonotype was observed a few times. Its cognate antigen is unknown. This clonotype originated in a man aged 45-65 years with Graves' hyperthyroidism. The chain uses TRBV3-1 and TRBJ1-5; TRBD1 aligns across 8 bases. Sequences were obtained from blood. The CDR3 sequence: CASSPSRGLAQHF. CDR3 DNA: TGTGCCAGCAGCCCCAGCAGGGGGCTGGCCCAGCATTTT.